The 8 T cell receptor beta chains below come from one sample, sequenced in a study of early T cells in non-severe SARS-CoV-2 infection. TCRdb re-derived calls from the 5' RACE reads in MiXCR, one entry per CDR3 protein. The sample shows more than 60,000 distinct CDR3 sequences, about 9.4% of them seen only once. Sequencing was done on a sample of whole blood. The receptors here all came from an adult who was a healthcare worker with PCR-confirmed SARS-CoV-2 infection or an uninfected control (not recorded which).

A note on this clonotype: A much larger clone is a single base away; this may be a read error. The CDR3 coding sequence is TGTGCCAGCAGTTACTCTAGCTCTGGGGCCAGCGTCCTGACTTTC. This encodes CASSYSSSGASVLTF. The chain combines TRBV6-5 with TRBJ2-6, with D perhaps TRBD1 (5 bases). The germline V gene encodes CDR1 MNHEY and CDR2 SVGAGI. CDR3 length equals 15 residues.

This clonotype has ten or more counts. The CDR3 protein is CASSYNSGTAYYGYTF. CDR3 sequence (DNA): TGTGCCAGCAGTTATAATTCCGGGACAGCATACTATGGCTACACCTTC. The chain combines TRBV7-2 with TRBJ1-2; the match to TRBD1 covers 7 bases. The CDR3 is made up of 16 amino acids. CDR1 and CDR2 from the germline V gene are SGHTA and FQGNSA. V lost 6 bases, J lost 3 bases, and 13 bases stayed unmatched.

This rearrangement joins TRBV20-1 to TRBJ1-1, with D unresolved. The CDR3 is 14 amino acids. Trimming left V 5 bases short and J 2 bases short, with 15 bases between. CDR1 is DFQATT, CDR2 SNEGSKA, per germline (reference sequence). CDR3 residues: CSASPSAGNTEAFF. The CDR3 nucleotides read TGCAGTGCTTCTCCCTCCGCAGGAAACACTGAAGCTTTCTTT.

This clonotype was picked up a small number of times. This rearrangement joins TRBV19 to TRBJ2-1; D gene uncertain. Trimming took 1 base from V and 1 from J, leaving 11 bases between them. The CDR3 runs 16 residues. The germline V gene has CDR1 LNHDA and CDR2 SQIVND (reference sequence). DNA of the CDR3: TGTGCCAGTAGTATAGGGCTCGCCCTTTCCTACAATGAGCAGTTCTTC. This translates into CASSIGLALSYNEQFF.

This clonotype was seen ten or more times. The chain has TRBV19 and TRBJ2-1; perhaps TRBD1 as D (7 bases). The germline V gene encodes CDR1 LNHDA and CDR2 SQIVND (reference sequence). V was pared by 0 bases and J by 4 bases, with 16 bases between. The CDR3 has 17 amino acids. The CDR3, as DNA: TGTGCCAGTAGTATAGATGGTGGAGGGACAGCTTACAATGAGCAGTTCTTC. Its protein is CASSIDGGGTAYNEQFF.

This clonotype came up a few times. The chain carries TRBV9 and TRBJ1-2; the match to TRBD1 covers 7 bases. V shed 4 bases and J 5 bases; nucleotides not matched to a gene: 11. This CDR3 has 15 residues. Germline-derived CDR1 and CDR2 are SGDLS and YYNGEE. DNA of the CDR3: TGTGCCAGCAGCCCGGGACAGCCTGAGGGGTATGGCTACACCTTC. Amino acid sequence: CASSPGQPEGYGYTF.

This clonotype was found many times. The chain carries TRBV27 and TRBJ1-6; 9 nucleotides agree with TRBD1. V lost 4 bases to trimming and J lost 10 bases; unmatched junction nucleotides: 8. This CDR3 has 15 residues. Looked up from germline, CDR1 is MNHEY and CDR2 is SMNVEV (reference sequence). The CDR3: CASSSSGTGTSPLHF. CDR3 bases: TGTGCCAGCAGTTCGTCCGGGACAGGGACCTCACCCCTCCACTTT.

DNA of the CDR3: TGTGCCAGCAGCCAAGGATTCCTTCGCCACGAGCAGTACTTC. Protein sequence: CASSQGFLRHEQYF. The V and J genes are TRBV14 and TRBJ2-7; D is ambiguous. Between the trimmed V and J ends, which lost 1 base and 5 bases, there was a span of 12 bases. In germline, CDR1 is SGHDN, CDR2 FVKESK. The CDR3 is made up of 14 amino acids.